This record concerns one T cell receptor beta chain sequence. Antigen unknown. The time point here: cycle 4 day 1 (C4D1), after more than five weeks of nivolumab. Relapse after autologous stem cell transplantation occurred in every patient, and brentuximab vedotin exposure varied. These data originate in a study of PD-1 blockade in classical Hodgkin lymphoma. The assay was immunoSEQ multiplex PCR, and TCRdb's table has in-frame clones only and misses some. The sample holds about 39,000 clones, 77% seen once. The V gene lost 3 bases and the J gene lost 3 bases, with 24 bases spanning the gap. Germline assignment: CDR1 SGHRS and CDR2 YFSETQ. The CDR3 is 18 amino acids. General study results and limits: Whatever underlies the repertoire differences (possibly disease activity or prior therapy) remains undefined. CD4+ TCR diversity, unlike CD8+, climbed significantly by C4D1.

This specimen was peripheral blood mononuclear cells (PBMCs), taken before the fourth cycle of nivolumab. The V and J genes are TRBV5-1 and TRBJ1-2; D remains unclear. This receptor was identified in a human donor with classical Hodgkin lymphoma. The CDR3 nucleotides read TGCGCCAGCAGCTATGGCCTTATGGGCCCACGATCCGACTATGGCTACACCTTC. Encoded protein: CASSYGLMGPRSDYGYTF.